The clone carrying this TCR beta chain was found once. Its specificity is not known. The data derive from a study of vaccination effects on CD4 cells after COVID-19. Prior to sequencing, the ViraFEST assay stimulated PBMC with viral peptide pools, which expanded the antigen-specific CD4+ T cells. Scientists isolated CD4+ T cells after an approximately 10-day culture period ended. According to the study, vaccine recipients showed no prior SARS-CoV-2 infection and negative nucleocapsid antibodies. Each culture well received around 2 million PBMC. These cells were then cultured in IMDM with approximately 10 IU/ml IL-2 and around 10 ug/ml peptides. Produced via immunoSEQ multiplex PCR; TCRdb's table is partial and in-frame only. Among approximately 76,000 clones, around 79% were seen once, and the ten largest hold more than 9%. Germline V gives CDR1 SGDLS, CDR2 YYNGEE. This CDR3 region has 18 residues. The V segment lost 4 bases and the J segment 2 bases; nucleotides outside the gene matches: 16.

This rearrangement joins TRBV9 to TRBJ2-3; TRBD2 matches at 7 bases. The sample in question was CD4+ T cells from PBMCs cultured with SARS-CoV-2 spike peptides, obtained before COVID-19 vaccination. This receptor was obtained from a human donor who received a COVID-19 vaccine. The CDR3 region is CASSPRSGRGTYTDTQYF. Written as DNA, the CDR3 is TGTGCCAGCAGCCCCCGCTCGGGGCGGGGGACCTACACAGATACGCAGTATTTT.